The rows below give T cell receptor beta chains drawn from one sample of a study of blood T cell repertoires in COVID-19. The assay was immunoSEQ multiplex PCR, and TCRdb's table has in-frame clones only and misses some. This table holds 400,000 to 550,000 clones, roughly nine tenths found once. The sample taken for sequencing was PBMCs or T cells enriched from blood (not recorded which). The receptors originated from a woman between 18 and 29 years old with acute COVID-19. CDR3s include the opening cysteine and the closing phenylalanine or tryptophan. D genes are given only for firm matches. Size is stated for part of the rows, as once, few or many counts, or as a class when the clone is expanded.

DNA: TGTGCCAGCAGTTTCAACAGAAACTATGGCTACACCTTC
CDR3: CASSFNRNYGYTF
V: TRBV28
D: -
size: -
J: TRBJ1-2

DNA: TGTGCCAGCAGTTTGTCTGCAACTAATGAAAAACTGTTTTTT
CDR3: CASSLSATNEKLFF
V: TRBV6-5
D: -
size: few
J: TRBJ1-4

DNA: TGTGCCAGCAGACAAAGCTCCTACGAGCAGTACTTC
CDR3: CASRQSSYEQYF
V: TRBV28
D: -
size: -
J: TRBJ2-7

DNA: TGTGCCAGCATGGGGGGCTACGAGCAGTACTTC
CDR3: CASMGGYEQYF
V: TRBV12-3/TRBV12-4
D: -
size: -
J: TRBJ2-7

DNA: TGTGCCAGCCAGGAGACTAGCGGGACGAATGAGCAGTTCTTC
CDR3: CASQETSGTNEQFF
V: TRBV2
D: TRBD2
size: -
J: TRBJ2-1

DNA: TGTGCCAGCAGCGTAGCGTGGGGAGCTGGAAACACCATATATTTT
CDR3: CASSVAWGAGNTIYF
V: TRBV9
D: -
size: once
J: TRBJ1-3

DNA: TGTGCCAGCAGCGCCCTCGACAGGGGCGGTTCACCCCTCCACTTT
CDR3: CASSALDRGGSPLHF
V: TRBV7-9
D: TRBD1
size: -
J: TRBJ1-6

DNA: TGTGCCAGCAGCTCGTCGTCGAGGGCACAGTATTTT
CDR3: CASSSSSRAQYF
V: TRBV7-2
D: -
size: -
J: TRBJ2-3

DNA: TGTGCCAGTAGTCTAGTCAGGGGCAGGCTAGTAGGCTATGGCTACACCTTC
CDR3: CASSLVRGRLVGYGYTF
V: TRBV19
D: -
size: -
J: TRBJ1-2

DNA: TGTGCTACCGGGACAACCTATGGCTACACCTTC
CDR3: CATGTTYGYTF
V: TRBV12-5
D: -
size: -
J: TRBJ1-2

DNA: TGTGCCAGCAGCTTCCCAAGGGAGGGAGGTGGGGTAAGCACAGATACGCAGTATTTT
CDR3: CASSFPREGGGVSTDTQYF
V: TRBV7-2
D: TRBD2
size: once
J: TRBJ2-3

DNA: TGTGCCAGCAGCTTATCCCCAGGACAGGGTGATGGCTACACCTTC
CDR3: CASSLSPGQGDGYTF
V: TRBV7-9
D: TRBD1
size: few
J: TRBJ1-2

DNA: TGTGCCAGCAGCCCTGGCGGGGTGGCCCGAGGGGAAAAACTGTTTTTT
CDR3: CASSPGGVARGEKLFF
V: TRBV25-1
D: -
size: -
J: TRBJ1-4

DNA: TGTGCCAGCAGCACCGGCAGCGGAAATAACTATGGCTACACCTTC
CDR3: CASSTGSGNNYGYTF
V: TRBV7-9
D: -
size: -
J: TRBJ1-2

DNA: TGTGCCAGCAGTTCCCCGGGACAGCTACATGGCTACACCTTC
CDR3: CASSSPGQLHGYTF
V: TRBV27
D: TRBD1
size: -
J: TRBJ1-2

DNA: TGTGCCAGCAGTCGACAGAACACTGAAGCTTTCTTT
CDR3: CASSRQNTEAFF
V: TRBV6-5
D: -
size: -
J: TRBJ1-1

DNA: TGTGCCAGCAGCCCGACCGTTGGGACAGGGAACACTGAAGCTTTCTTT
CDR3: CASSPTVGTGNTEAFF
V: TRBV5-4
D: TRBD1
size: -
J: TRBJ1-1

DNA: TGTGCCAGTAGTATAGTGGGGCCGACGAACTATAATTCACCCCTCCACTTT
CDR3: CASSIVGPTNYNSPLHF
V: TRBV19
D: -
size: -
J: TRBJ1-6

DNA: TGCGCCAGCAGCTTGGACCCAGGAGGAGATACGCAGTATTTT
CDR3: CASSLDPGGDTQYF
V: TRBV5-1
D: -
size: -
J: TRBJ2-3

DNA: TGTGCCGCGGGGGCGCGGACTGAAGCTTTCTTT
CDR3: CAAGARTEAFF
V: TRBV6-5
D: -
size: -
J: TRBJ1-1

DNA: TGTGCCAGCAGCCCGTTTCAGGACAGGCCAAACACTGAAGCTTTCTTT
CDR3: CASSPFQDRPNTEAFF
V: TRBV5-5
D: TRBD1
size: -
J: TRBJ1-1

DNA: TGCGCCAGCAGCCCCGTCCGGGACAGGGCGGATAATGGCTACACCTTC
CDR3: CASSPVRDRADNGYTF
V: TRBV4-1
D: TRBD1
size: few
J: TRBJ1-2

DNA: TGTGCCAGCAGTCGTTTAGGTAGCGGGAGCGCTTTTAACAATGAGCAGTTCTTC
CDR3: CASSRLGSGSAFNNEQFF
V: TRBV14
D: TRBD2
size: -
J: TRBJ2-1

DNA: TGCAGCGCCCTTGGCCTCAATGAGCAGTTCTTC
CDR3: CSALGLNEQFF
V: TRBV29-1
D: -
size: -
J: TRBJ2-1

DNA: TGTGCCAGCAGCCCGACGACTAGCGAGGGGCCCGGGGAGCTGTTTTTT
CDR3: CASSPTTSEGPGELFF
V: TRBV11-2
D: TRBD2
size: -
J: TRBJ2-2

DNA: TGTGCCATCAGTGCAAACACTGAGGGTGGCTACACCTTC
CDR3: CAISANTEGGYTF
V: TRBV10-3
D: -
size: -
J: TRBJ1-2

DNA: TGTGCCAGCAGGACACAGGGGGAAAACACTGAAGCTTTCTTT
CDR3: CASRTQGENTEAFF
V: TRBV6-5
D: TRBD1
size: -
J: TRBJ1-1

DNA: TGTGCCAGCAGTGCGTGGACTAGCGGGGATGGTGAGCAGTTCTTC
CDR3: CASSAWTSGDGEQFF
V: TRBV2
D: TRBD2
size: -
J: TRBJ2-1

DNA: TGTGCCAGCAGGTATACTAGCGGGAGAGGGGAGCAGTACTTC
CDR3: CASRYTSGRGEQYF
V: TRBV6-5
D: TRBD2
size: -
J: TRBJ2-7

DNA: TGTGCCAGCAGCCCTTGGACAGACCTGAACACCGGGGAGCTGTTTTTT
CDR3: CASSPWTDLNTGELFF
V: TRBV14
D: -
size: -
J: TRBJ2-2

DNA: TGTGCCAGCAGCCAATCCCTAGGCGGGGAGCTGTTTTTT
CDR3: CASSQSLGGELFF
V: TRBV3-1/TRBV3-2
D: -
size: -
J: TRBJ2-2

DNA: TGCGCCAGCAGTTTGACCCGGGACAGGGCGTACAATGAGCAGTTCTTC
CDR3: CASSLTRDRAYNEQFF
V: TRBV5-1
D: TRBD1
size: -
J: TRBJ2-1

DNA: TGTGCCAGCAGTGGGACACCTAATCAGCCCCAGCATTTT
CDR3: CASSGTPNQPQHF
V: TRBV2
D: -
size: -
J: TRBJ1-5

DNA: TGCGCCAGCAGTAGGGGATTCTACGAGCAGTACTTC
CDR3: CASSRGFYEQYF
V: TRBV10-1
D: -
size: -
J: TRBJ2-7

DNA: TGTGCCTGGTCCTTTACAGGGGCTAGCGATCAGCCCCAGCATTTT
CDR3: CAWSFTGASDQPQHF
V: TRBV30
D: TRBD1
size: -
J: TRBJ1-5

DNA: TGTGCCAGCAGTTTTACCGCGGGAGGCACAGATACGCAGTATTTT
CDR3: CASSFTAGGTDTQYF
V: TRBV28
D: TRBD2
size: -
J: TRBJ2-3

DNA: TGTGCCAGCAGCCCCATAGGGGGGCAAGCGGGAGTTACCGGGGAGCTGTTTTTT
CDR3: CASSPIGGQAGVTGELFF
V: TRBV9
D: TRBD2
size: -
J: TRBJ2-2

DNA: TGTGCCAGCAAAACCGATCCTACGACTAGCGGGAGGGCCTACAATGAGCAGTTCTTC
CDR3: CASKTDPTTSGRAYNEQFF
V: TRBV7-2
D: TRBD2
size: -
J: TRBJ2-1

DNA: TGTGCCAGCAGCCGTAGCGGGGGGTTCGGCAATGAGCAGTTCTTC
CDR3: CASSRSGGFGNEQFF
V: TRBV7-3
D: TRBD2
size: -
J: TRBJ2-1

DNA: TGTGCCAGCAGCAGGGGGACAGCTGGAAACACCATATATTTT
CDR3: CASSRGTAGNTIYF
V: TRBV7-9
D: TRBD1
size: -
J: TRBJ1-3

DNA: TGTGCCAGCAGTTTTACAGCAACTAATGAAAAACTGTTTTTT
CDR3: CASSFTATNEKLFF
V: TRBV28
D: -
size: -
J: TRBJ1-4

DNA: TGTGCTAGTGGTTTGGTAACAGGGGGCACCGGGGAGCTGTTTTTT
CDR3: CASGLVTGGTGELFF
V: TRBV12-5
D: TRBD1
size: once
J: TRBJ2-2

DNA: TGTGCCAGCAGTACCCACAGGGGGCCAGGCGAGCAGTACTTC
CDR3: CASSTHRGPGEQYF
V: TRBV6-2/TRBV6-3
D: TRBD1
size: -
J: TRBJ2-7

DNA: TGTGCCAGCAGCCCAGGGACAGGGGGCTACAATGAGCAGTTCTTC
CDR3: CASSPGTGGYNEQFF
V: TRBV7-9
D: TRBD1
size: -
J: TRBJ2-1

DNA: TGTGCCAGCAGCCAGCGGGCAGGGAACACTGAAGCTTTCTTT
CDR3: CASSQRAGNTEAFF
V: TRBV3-1/TRBV3-2
D: -
size: -
J: TRBJ1-1

DNA: TGTGCCAGCAGCCGAACAGGAACCTCTGGAAACACCATATATTTT
CDR3: CASSRTGTSGNTIYF
V: TRBV6-5
D: -
size: -
J: TRBJ1-3

DNA: TGTGCCAGCAGCTCGAAAGGACAGGGAAAGGGTTCTAATGAAAAACTGTTTTTT
CDR3: CASSSKGQGKGSNEKLFF
V: TRBV7-3
D: TRBD1
size: -
J: TRBJ1-4

DNA: TGTGCCAGCAGCTTATCTTCAGATGGGCTAAACCTCCACTTT
CDR3: CASSLSSDGLNLHF
V: TRBV7-2
D: -
size: -
J: TRBJ1-6

DNA: TGTGCCAGCAGTTACGTAGGGGCCGACACTGAAGCTTTCTTT
CDR3: CASSYVGADTEAFF
V: TRBV6-6
D: -
size: -
J: TRBJ1-1

DNA: TGTGCCAGCACCCCCCGAGACAAGATTGAGCAGTTCTTC
CDR3: CASTPRDKIEQFF
V: TRBV12-3/TRBV12-4
D: -
size: -
J: TRBJ2-1